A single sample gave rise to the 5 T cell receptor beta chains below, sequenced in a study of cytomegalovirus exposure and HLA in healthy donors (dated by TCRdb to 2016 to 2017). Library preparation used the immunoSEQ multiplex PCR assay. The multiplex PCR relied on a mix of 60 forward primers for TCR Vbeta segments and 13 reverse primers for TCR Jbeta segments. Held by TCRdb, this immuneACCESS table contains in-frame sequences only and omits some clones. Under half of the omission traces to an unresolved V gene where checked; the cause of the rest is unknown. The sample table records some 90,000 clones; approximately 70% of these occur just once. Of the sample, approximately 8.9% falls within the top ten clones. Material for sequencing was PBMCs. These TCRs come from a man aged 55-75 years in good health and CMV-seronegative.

CDR3: CASSPQGVRTGELFF. As DNA, the CDR3 is TGTGCCAGCAGCCCGCAGGGGGTACGGACCGGGGAGCTGTTTTTT. The V and J genes are TRBV11-2 and TRBJ2-2; 7 nucleotides line up with TRBD1. CDR1 and CDR2 (germline): SGHAT, FQNNGV. Trimming cost V 5 bases and J 5 bases; bases outside gene matches: 8. The CDR3 totals 15 residues.

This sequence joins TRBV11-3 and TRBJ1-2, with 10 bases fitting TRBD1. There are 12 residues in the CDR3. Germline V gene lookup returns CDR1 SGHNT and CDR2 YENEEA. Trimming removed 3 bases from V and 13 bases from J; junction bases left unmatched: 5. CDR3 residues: CASSFGQGVVTF. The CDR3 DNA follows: TGTGCCAGCAGCTTCGGACAGGGGGTTGTCACCTTC.

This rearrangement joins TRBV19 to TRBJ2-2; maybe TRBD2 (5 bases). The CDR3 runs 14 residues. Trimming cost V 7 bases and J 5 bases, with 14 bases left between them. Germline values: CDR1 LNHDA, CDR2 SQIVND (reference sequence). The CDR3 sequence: CASTLVTGTGELFF. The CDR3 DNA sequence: TGTGCCAGTACCCTAGTAACGGGGACCGGGGAGCTGTTTTTT. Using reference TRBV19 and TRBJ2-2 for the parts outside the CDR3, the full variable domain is DGGITQSPKYLFRKEGQNVTLSCEQNLNHDAMYWYRQDPGQGLRLIYYSQIVNDFQKGDIAEGYSVSREKKESFPLTVTSAQKNPTAFYLCASTLVTGTGELFFGEGSRLTVL.

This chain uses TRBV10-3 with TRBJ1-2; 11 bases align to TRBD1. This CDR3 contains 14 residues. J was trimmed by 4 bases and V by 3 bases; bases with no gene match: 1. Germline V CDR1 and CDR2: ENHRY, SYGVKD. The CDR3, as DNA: TGTGCCATCAGTGAAGGGACAGGGGGCTATGGCTACACCTTC. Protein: CAISEGTGGYGYTF.

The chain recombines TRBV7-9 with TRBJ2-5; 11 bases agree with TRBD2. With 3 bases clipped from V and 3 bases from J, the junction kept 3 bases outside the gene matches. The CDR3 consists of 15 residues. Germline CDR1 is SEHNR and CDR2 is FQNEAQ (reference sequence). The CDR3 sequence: CASSFQLAGEETQYF. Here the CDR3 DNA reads TGTGCCAGCAGCTTTCAACTAGCGGGGGAAGAGACCCAGTACTTC. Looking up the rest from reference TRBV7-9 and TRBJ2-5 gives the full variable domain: DTGVSQNPRHKITKRGQNVTFRCDPISEHNRLYWYRQTLGQGPEFLTYFQNEAQLEKSRLLSDRFSAERPKGSFSTLEIQRTEQGDSAMYLCASSFQLAGEETQYFGPGTRLLVL.